This T cell receptor beta chain came from a study of post-analysis software for immune sequencing data. General study findings and limits: Five or six TRBV segments were significantly more frequent in patients than in controls. TRBV5-6, TRBV5-1 and TRBV20-1 were among these segments.

TCR beta cDNA libraries included unique molecular identifiers. TCRdb recomputed calls from the PCR reads with MiXCR, one row per CDR3 protein. The data hold about 560,000 distinct CDR3 sequences, with roughly 40% observed a single time. As regards this clonotype: Its specificity is not known.

The length of the CDR3 is 12 residues. V lost 4 bases to trimming and J lost 8 bases, with 9 bases between them. Germline CDR1 reads SEHNR; CDR2 reads FQNEAQ (reference sequence). V is TRBV7-9 and J is TRBJ2-1; D unclear. The sequence was obtained from a girl aged 5-17 years with multiple sclerosis. Sample: blood. As DNA, the CDR3 is TGTGCCAGCAGCTATGGCTCGGATGAGCAGTTCTTC. Its protein product is CASSYGSDEQFF.